The 29 T cell receptor beta chains reported below all come from one sample, sequenced in a study of blood T cell repertoires in COVID-19. Produced via immunoSEQ multiplex PCR; TCRdb's table is partial and in-frame only. The sample consists of about 220,000 clones, about 85% of them appearing once. The sequencing sample was made of peripheral blood. These receptors all stem from a man aged 25-40 years with active or convalescent COVID-19.

This clone was seen only once. For the CDR3, the DNA is TGCGCCAGCAGCGATAGCGGGAACTCCTACAATGAGCAGTTCTTC. This sequence encodes CASSDSGNSYNEQFF. The chain is built from TRBV5-1 and TRBJ2-1; 8 nucleotides align to TRBD2. The trim removed 4 bases at V and 0 bases at J, leaving 3 bases unmatched. Looked up from germline, CDR1 is SGHRS and CDR2 is YFSETQ. There are 15 residues in the CDR3.

The CDR3: CAWEDRRSGNTIYF. The CDR3 DNA is TGTGCCTGGGAAGACAGGCGCTCTGGAAACACCATATATTTT. The chain links TRBV30 to TRBJ1-3; D possibly corresponds to TRBD1 (6 bases). V was pared by 5 bases and J by 0 bases, with 11 bases between. From germline, CDR1 is GTSNPN and CDR2 SVGIG (reference sequence). The CDR3 sequence is 14 residues long.

The chain carries TRBV19 and TRBJ2-3; D is perhaps TRBD2 (6 bases). The germline gives CDR1 LNHDA, CDR2 SQIVND (reference sequence). Trimming took off 10 bases at V and 5 bases at J, with 13 bases between the two ends. This CDR3 spans 12 amino acids. The CDR3 sequence is CATRETGDTQYF. CDR3 nucleotide sequence: TGTGCCACCCGGGAGACTGGAGATACGCAGTATTTT.

This clone showed up just once. The chain uses TRBV28 and TRBJ2-7; 11 bases agree with TRBD1. The CDR3 length is 14 residues. V was clipped by 9 bases and J by 4 bases; unmatched bases: 8. The germline gives CDR1 MDHEN, CDR2 SYDVKM. This chain's CDR3 is CARARTGGEYEQYF. The CDR3 nucleotides are TGTGCCAGGGCCAGGACAGGGGGCGAATACGAGCAGTACTTC. Full variable domain (rest looked up from reference TRBV28 and TRBJ2-7): DVKVTQSSRYLVKRTGEKVFLECVQDMDHENMFWYRQDPGLGLRLIYFSYDVKMKEKGDIPEGYSVSREKKERFSLILESASTNQTSMYLCARARTGGEYEQYFGPGTRLTVT.

The chain recombines TRBV5-4 with TRBJ2-3; 8 positions agree with TRBD2. Germline CDR1 reads SGHNT; CDR2 reads YYREEE (reference sequence). The CDR3 is made up of 14 amino acids. The V gene end was trimmed by 2 bases and the J gene end by 6 bases; junction bases not matched to a gene: 5. This chain's CDR3 is CASSLRGGGDTQYF. CDR3 bases: TGTGCCAGCAGCTTAAGGGGCGGGGGGGATACGCAGTATTTT.

The chain is built from TRBV2 and TRBJ2-2; D possibly corresponds to TRBD2 (5 bases). CDR1 SNHLY and CDR2 FYNNEI come from the germline V gene. V lost 3 bases to trimming and J lost 4 bases, with 12 bases between them. This CDR3 is built from 15 residues. CDR3 sequence reads: CASSDPDSGTGELFF. DNA of the CDR3: TGTGCCAGCAGTGACCCGGACTCGGGCACCGGGGAGCTGTTTTTT.

A single count supports this clone. The V call is TRBV7-9, the J call TRBJ2-7, with 9 positions matching TRBD2. Germline-derived CDR1 and CDR2 are SEHNR and FQNEAQ (reference sequence). The junction had 3 bases not matched to a gene; V was cut back by 1 base and J by 5 bases. This CDR3 has 14 amino acids. The CDR3, as DNA: TGTGCCAGCAGCTTAGGAGCGGGAGGAAACGAGCAGTACTTC. It is translated as CASSLGAGGNEQYF.

The gene calls are TRBV11-2 and TRBJ1-2; 7 nucleotides align to TRBD1. V lost 5 bases and J lost 4; bases outside the gene matches: 10. This CDR3 is built from 15 residues. Germline CDR1 and CDR2: SGHAT and FQNNGV. The CDR3 DNA reads as TGTGCCAGCAGCAACCGACAGGGAAAGGGCTATGGCTACACCTTC. It is translated as CASSNRQGKGYGYTF.

This clone showed up just a few times. The rearrangement uses TRBV19 and TRBJ1-4; D gene ambiguous. There are 12 residues in the CDR3. CDR1 and CDR2 from the germline V gene are LNHDA and SQIVND (reference sequence). V lost 3 bases, J lost 7 bases, and 6 bases lay in between. The CDR3 bases are TGTGCCAGTAGTATTGGTAGTGAAAAACTGTTTTTT. Its protein is CASSIGSEKLFF.

The chain links TRBV5-1 to TRBJ1-1, with a possible D match to TRBD1 (5 bases). The CDR3 covers 14 residues. The ends were cut back, 5 bases at V and 0 bases at J, with 11 bases in the middle. Germline assignment: CDR1 SGHRS and CDR2 YFSETQ. The CDR3 DNA reads as TGCGCCAGCAGGGTTCGGGGGATGAACACTGAAGCTTTCTTT. Amino acids: CASRVRGMNTEAFF.

The chain uses TRBV30 and TRBJ1-5, with D perhaps matching TRBD1 (6 bases). Germline CDR1 is GTSNPN and CDR2 is SVGIG (reference sequence). Trimming took off 2 bases at V and 5 bases at J, with 13 bases between the two ends. This CDR3 region has 14 residues. This chain's CDR3 is CAWSRGGRYQPQHF. The CDR3 bases are TGTGCCTGGAGTCGGGGGGGGCGGTATCAGCCCCAGCATTTT.

This clone has just a few counts. This sequence joins TRBV5-6 and TRBJ2-1; TRBD2 matches at 10 bases. CDR3 length: 17 residues. V lost 4 bases to trimming and J lost 7 bases; unmatched junction nucleotides: 14. Germline V gene sequence: CDR1 SGHDT, CDR2 YYEEEE. The CDR3, as DNA: TGTGCCAGCAGCACTCAGCGGGAGGGCCTCGGGCAGAATGAGCAGTTCTTC. Amino acid sequence: CASSTQREGLGQNEQFF.

This sequence joins TRBV27 and TRBJ1-1, with 7 bases matching TRBD1. Germline CDR1 is MNHEY and CDR2 is SMNVEV (reference sequence). The CDR3 covers 15 residues. The V segment lost 4 bases and the J segment 5 bases; nucleotides outside the gene matches: 10. The CDR3 nucleotides are TGTGCCAGCAGTTACAGCCGGACAGGCGGTACTGAAGCTTTCTTT. This sequence encodes CASSYSRTGGTEAFF.

The chain uses TRBV4-3 and TRBJ1-6, with TRBD1 matching 7 bases. Per germline, CDR1 LGHNA and CDR2 YSLEER. J lost 7 bases, V lost 0 bases, and 3 bases had no gene match. This CDR3 contains 15 residues. This CDR3 is CASSQERGRNSPLHF. The CDR3 region has the DNA TGCGCCAGCAGCCAAGAAAGGGGGCGAAATTCACCCCTCCACTTT.

V gene TRBV5-6 combines with J gene TRBJ1-6; 11 bases agree with TRBD1. The germline V gene encodes CDR1 SGHDT and CDR2 YYEEEE. The CDR3 spans 17 residues. With V trimmed by 3 bases and J by 1 base, 3 bases remained unmatched. The CDR3 sequence is CASSSDRGQSYNSPLHF. The CDR3 region has the DNA TGTGCCAGCAGCTCGGACAGGGGGCAATCCTATAATTCACCCCTCCACTTT.

V and J are TRBV28 and TRBJ1-1, with D possibly matching TRBD1 (5 bases). The germline V gene encodes CDR1 MDHEN and CDR2 SYDVKM. The V end was cut by 3 bases, the J end by 0 bases, with 8 bases between. The CDR3 extends over 14 amino acids. This CDR3 is CASSFWGVNTEAFF. CDR3 sequence (DNA): TGTGCCAGCAGTTTTTGGGGGGTGAACACTGAAGCTTTCTTT.

This clone was picked up one time. The CDR3 DNA is TGTGCCATCAGCAGGGGCAGCCCATCTGACTATGGCTACACCTTC. Translating it yields CAISRGSPSDYGYTF. This chain links TRBV10-3 with TRBJ1-2; a possible D gene is TRBD1 (6 bases). The V end was cut by 6 bases, the J end by 3 bases, with 17 bases between. Germline V gives CDR1 ENHRY, CDR2 SYGVKD. The CDR3 totals 15 residues.

V gene TRBV5-1 combines with J gene TRBJ2-3; no clear D. The CDR3 spans 16 residues. The germline gives CDR1 SGHRS, CDR2 YFSETQ. Trimming removed 0 bases at V and 2 bases at J, with 13 bases between. The CDR3 DNA is TGCGCCAGCAGCTTGGGGGCAACAGCTATCACAGATACGCAGTATTTT. Its protein product is CASSLGATAITDTQYF.

This CDR3 reads CASSQSGGVQETQYF. The CDR3 nucleotides are TGCGCCAGCAGCCAATCTGGCGGGGTCCAAGAGACCCAGTACTTC. The chain carries TRBV4-1 and TRBJ2-5, with D maybe TRBD2 (6 bases). Trimming pared 2 bases from V and 1 base from J, leaving 11 bases between. The CDR3 has 15 amino acids. Germline values: CDR1 MGHRA, CDR2 YSYEKL.

This rearrangement joins TRBV30 to TRBJ1-1; no clear D. V lost 5 bases and J lost 0, with 4 bases in between. Germline loops: CDR1 GTSNPN, CDR2 SVGIG (reference sequence). The CDR3 is made up of 11 amino acids. The chain's CDR3 is CAWAVNTEAFF. CDR3 in DNA: TGTGCCTGGGCAGTGAACACTGAAGCTTTCTTT. Full variable domain (rest looked up from reference TRBV30 and TRBJ1-1): SQTIHQWPATLVQPVGSPLSLECTVEGTSNPNLYWYRQAAGRGLQLLFYSVGIGQISSEVPQNLSASRPQDRQFILSSKKLLLSDSGFYLCAWAVNTEAFFGQGTRLTVV.

V is TRBV20-1 and J is TRBJ1-2; D perhaps matches TRBD1 (5 bases). Between the trimmed V and J ends, which lost 7 bases and 5 bases, there was a span of 11 bases. The CDR3 contains 11 residues. In germline, CDR1 is DFQATT, CDR2 SNEGSKA (reference sequence). CDR3 DNA: TGCAGTGTGGTGACAGAATATGGCTACACCTTC. The encoded protein is CSVVTEYGYTF.

V and J are TRBV6-5 and TRBJ2-5; perhaps TRBD1 as D (5 bases). CDR3 length: 15 amino acids. V was trimmed by 8 bases and J by 5 bases, leaving 21 bases between them. CDR1 is MNHEY, CDR2 SVGAGI, per germline. The CDR3 region is CASLQSQGRMETQYF. The CDR3 DNA sequence: TGTGCCAGCTTACAAAGCCAGGGCAGGATGGAGACCCAGTACTTC.

The chain uses TRBV27 and TRBJ2-3; TRBD1 agrees at 9 bases. The germline CDR1 and CDR2 sequences are MNHEY and SMNVEV (reference sequence). The CDR3 runs 15 residues. Germline trimming cut 2 bases from V and 1 base from J; bases unmatched to any gene: 1. Here the CDR3 DNA reads TGTGCCAGCAGTTTAGGGACAGGGCGCACAGATACGCAGTATTTT. It codes for CASSLGTGRTDTQYF.

The chain is built from TRBV7-9 and TRBJ2-7; D not certain. The germline V gene has CDR1 SEHNR and CDR2 FQNEAQ (reference sequence). V was trimmed by 5 bases and J by 3 bases, leaving 8 bases between them. CDR3 length equals 12 residues. The CDR3 DNA is TGTGCCAGCAGCCAGGCAAGCTACGAGCAGTACTTC. Residues: CASSQASYEQYF.

The rearrangement links TRBV7-2 to TRBJ2-7, with 9 nucleotides matching TRBD1. V shed 5 bases and J 3 bases; nucleotides not matched to a gene: 5. The CDR3 is 14 amino acids. The V gene's germline CDR1 is SGHTA and CDR2 FQGNSA. The CDR3 is CASSAGTGRYEQYF. Written as DNA, the CDR3 is TGTGCCAGCAGCGCCGGGACAGGGCGCTACGAGCAGTACTTC.

V usage is TRBV7-3 and J usage is TRBJ2-2; 7 positions match TRBD2. V trimming: 5 bases; J trimming: 6 bases; junction bases outside the gene matches: 12. CDR3 length equals 16 residues. Germline loops: CDR1 SGHTA, CDR2 FQGTGA. CDR3 nucleotide sequence: TGTGCCAGCAGCCCAGAAGCGGGAAGGATGGCCGGGGAGCTGTTTTTT. Translated, it gives CASSPEAGRMAGELFF.

The rearrangement joins TRBV5-5 to TRBJ2-2, with D maybe TRBD1 (5 bases). The CDR3 is 15 amino acids. Germline V gene sequence: CDR1 SGHKS, CDR2 YYEKEE (reference sequence). V lost 1 base and J lost 7, with 14 bases in between. The DNA for the CDR3 is TGTGCCAGCAGCTTGCCCTGGACACTGCTCGGGGAGCTGTTTTTT. Protein product: CASSLPWTLLGELFF. The variable domain in full, completed from reference TRBV5-5 and TRBJ2-2, reads DAGVTQSPTHLIKTRGQQVTLRCSPISGHKSVSWYQQVLGQGPQFIFQYYEKEERGRGNFPDRFSARQFPNYSSELNVNALLLGDSALYLCASSLPWTLLGELFFGEGSRLTVL.

V and J are TRBV9 and TRBJ2-2; no clear D gene. Germline-derived CDR1 and CDR2 are SGDLS and YYNGEE. With 3 bases removed from V and 5 bases from J, the gap between germline ends came to 11 bases. This CDR3 has 14 residues. The CDR3 nucleotides read TGTGCCAGCAGCGCCCTACCGAGGACCGGGGAGCTGTTTTTT. This translates into CASSALPRTGELFF.

V and J are TRBV7-8 and TRBJ1-1; maybe TRBD1 (6 bases). V lost 8 bases and J 2 bases, leaving 12 bases between the germline ends. The CDR3 has 13 residues. CDR1 is SGHVS, CDR2 FQNEAQ, per germline. The CDR3 here is CASRQAPNTEAFF. CDR3 sequence (DNA): TGTGCCAGCCGACAGGCTCCCAACACTGAAGCTTTCTTT. The complete variable domain, with remaining parts taken from reference TRBV7-8 and TRBJ1-1, reads GAGVSQSPRYKVAKRGQDVALRCDPISGHVSLFWYQQALGQGPEFLTYFQNEAQLDKSGLPSDRFFAERPEGSVSTLKIQRTQQEDSAVYLCASRQAPNTEAFFGQGTRLTVV.